This TCR beta chain is from a study of identical twins. The germline V and J ends were trimmed by 0 bases and 2 bases, with 10 bases remaining between them. The CDR3 has 15 amino acids. Looked up from germline, CDR1 is LGHNA and CDR2 is YNFKEQ. This clonotype has ten or more counts. Its antigen remains unidentified. General study findings and limits: Cord blood beta clonotypes that were abundant carried fewer insertions, and memory repertoires showed no such trend.

Unique molecular identifiers were present on the cDNA, and a universal primer site came from template switching. TCRdb reprocessed the 5' RACE reads via MiXCR and lists one record per CDR3 protein. This sample carries 1.5 million or so distinct CDR3 sequences, more than 30% of them seen once, and the ten largest clones take about 0.27%. Donors were all healthy Caucasians. The sequence was collected from a newborn girl in good health. Sequencing used cord blood. The V and J genes are TRBV4-2 and TRBJ1-2; D remains unclear. The CDR3 sequence is CASSQDHGRNYGYTF. The CDR3 nucleotides are TGTGCCAGCAGCCAAGATCATGGCAGGAACTATGGCTACACCTTC.